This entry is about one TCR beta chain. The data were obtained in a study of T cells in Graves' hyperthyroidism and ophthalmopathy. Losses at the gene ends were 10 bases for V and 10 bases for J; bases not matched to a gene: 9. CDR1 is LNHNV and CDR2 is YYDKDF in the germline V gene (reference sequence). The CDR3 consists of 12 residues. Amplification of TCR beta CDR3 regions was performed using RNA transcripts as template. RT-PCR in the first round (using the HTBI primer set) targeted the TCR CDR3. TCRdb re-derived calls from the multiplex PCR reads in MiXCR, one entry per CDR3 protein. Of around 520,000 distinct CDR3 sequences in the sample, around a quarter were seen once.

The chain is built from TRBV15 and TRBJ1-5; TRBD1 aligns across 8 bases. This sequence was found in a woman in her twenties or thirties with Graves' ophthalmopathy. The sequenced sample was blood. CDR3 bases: TGTGCCATCGGACAGGGAGCGGCTCCCCAGCATTTT. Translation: CAIGQGAAPQHF.